Listed below are T cell receptor beta chains from one sample, sequenced in a study of blood T cell repertoires in COVID-19. Profiled with immunoSEQ multiplex PCR; TCRdb holds only in-frame clones, not every one. The data hold around 310,000 clones, with over 85% observed a single time. Sequences were obtained from PBMCs or T cells enriched from blood (not recorded which). All receptors derive from a woman aged 25 to 39 who had recovered from COVID-19. Each CDR3 is given with its conserved first and last residue. The D gene is left open where the match is weak. Some rows mark clone size as missing; the rest say once, few, many or name a class of expanded clone.

d_gene,abundance,j_gene,v_gene,CDR3aa,CDR3nt
.,.,TRBJ1-1,TRBV7-2,CASSTQASSKLEAFF,TGTGCCAGCAGCACCCAGGCGTCCAGTAAGCTTGAAGCTTTCTTT
.,.,TRBJ2-7,TRBV10-3,CAIRGGTDPYEQYF,TGTGCCATCAGGGGCGGGACGGATCCCTACGAGCAGTACTTC
.,.,TRBJ2-7,TRBV15,CATSPYRGGANYEQYF,TGTGCCACCAGCCCCTACAGGGGGGGCGCTAACTACGAGCAGTACTTC
.,few,TRBJ1-1,TRBV19,CASSMIQRLLTEAFF,TGTGCCAGTAGTATGATCCAGAGACTACTCACTGAAGCTTTCTTT
.,.,TRBJ2-1,TRBV27,CASSLTSVSNEQFF,TGTGCCAGCAGTTTAACTAGTGTTTCCAATGAGCAGTTCTTC
.,.,TRBJ1-2,TRBV3-1/TRBV3-2,CASSQGMARARSGYTF,TGTGCCAGCAGCCAAGGCATGGCCAGGGCCCGGAGTGGCTACACCTTC
.,.,TRBJ2-4,TRBV6-5,CASSHRPQNIQYF,TGTGCCAGCAGCCACAGGCCTCAAAACATTCAGTACTTC
.,once,TRBJ2-7,TRBV28,CASSPFGLISDEQYF,TGTGCCAGCAGCCCGTTCGGACTAATTTCAGACGAGCAGTACTTC
TRBD1,.,TRBJ1-2,TRBV19,CASSFQDRGDGYTF,TGTGCCAGTAGTTTCCAGGACAGGGGGGATGGCTACACCTTC
.,.,TRBJ2-2,TRBV14,CASSQDQRGTGELFF,TGTGCCAGCAGCCAAGATCAACGGGGGACCGGGGAGCTGTTTTTT
TRBD1,.,TRBJ2-7,TRBV5-1,CASSWGTGRQSYEQYF,TGCGCCAGCAGCTGGGGGACAGGGAGGCAGTCCTACGAGCAGTACTTC
.,.,TRBJ1-2,TRBV3-1/TRBV3-2,CASSQDDRQIYTF,TGTGCCAGCAGCCAAGACGACAGGCAGATCTACACCTTC
.,.,TRBJ2-7,TRBV5-1,CASSFNSGGGSYEQYF,TGCGCCAGCAGCTTCAATAGCGGTGGGGGGTCCTACGAGCAGTACTTC
TRBD2,once,TRBJ2-5,TRBV27,CASSLIGFGGGETQYF,TGTGCCAGCAGTTTAATCGGTTTTGGCGGGGGAGAGACCCAGTACTTC
.,few,TRBJ1-1,TRBV28,CASRQRQSNTMNTEAFF,TGTGCCAGCAGGCAAAGACAGAGTAATACGATGAACACTGAAGCTTTCTTT
TRBD2,.,TRBJ2-2,TRBV5-6,CASSFGLASSTGELFF,TGTGCCAGCAGCTTCGGACTAGCGAGCTCGACCGGGGAGCTGTTTTTT
TRBD2,.,TRBJ2-1,TRBV2,CASSTTDLKSGTSGRISNEQFF,TGTGCCAGCAGCACAACCGACCTCAAATCCGGGACTAGCGGGAGAATCAGCAATGAGCAGTTCTTC
.,.,TRBJ1-2,TRBV18,CASSPPSKRGYTF,TGTGCCAGCTCACCCCCCAGTAAGCGGGGCTACACCTTC
TRBD1,.,TRBJ1-1,TRBV29-1,CSVEGRGRESEAFF,TGCAGCGTTGAAGGCAGGGGGCGGGAATCTGAAGCTTTCTTT
.,.,TRBJ1-2,TRBV20-1,CSARDPNGYTF,TGCAGTGCTAGAGATCCCAATGGCTACACCTTC
TRBD1,.,TRBJ2-7,TRBV30,CAWSTNLGQNYEQYF,TGTGCCTGGAGCACTAATTTGGGACAGAACTACGAGCAGTACTTC
TRBD2,.,TRBJ2-7,TRBV15,CATSRGGRLAGLPLSYEQYF,TGTGCCACCAGCAGAGGCGGTAGACTAGCGGGATTACCACTCTCCTACGAGCAGTACTTC
.,.,TRBJ2-5,TRBV20-1,CSASVRGLQETQYF,TGCAGTGCTAGTGTCCGGGGGTTGCAAGAGACCCAGTACTTC
.,few,TRBJ1-3,TRBV10-3,CAISESAAFSGNTIYF,TGTGCCATCAGTGAGTCGGCGGCCTTCTCTGGAAACACCATATATTTT
TRBD2,.,TRBJ2-7,TRBV7-9,CASSPSGRLAGRSAGQYF,TGTGCCAGCAGCCCATCGGGGCGACTAGCGGGACGTTCGGCGGGGCAGTACTTC
.,.,TRBJ2-3,TRBV7-9,CASSLGSVSNTQYF,TGTGCCAGCAGCTTAGGGTCAGTATCCAATACGCAGTATTTT
TRBD1,.,TRBJ2-5,TRBV18,CASSPVGQGQETQYF,TGTGCCAGCTCACCAGTGGGACAGGGCCAAGAGACCCAGTACTTC
TRBD2,.,TRBJ2-5,TRBV5-8,CASSFGRGETQYF,TGTGCCAGCAGCTTCGGGAGGGGGGAGACCCAGTACTTC
.,.,TRBJ1-2,TRBV2,CAITTWDISNTF,TGTGCCATCACCACATGGGACATATCGAACACCTTC
.,once,TRBJ1-5,TRBV2,CASSEPASNQPQHF,TGTGCCAGCAGTGAACCCGCGAGCAATCAGCCCCAGCATTTT
TRBD1,once,TRBJ1-5,TRBV2,CASSEWDRDQPQHF,TGTGCCAGCAGTGAATGGGACAGGGATCAGCCCCAGCATTTT
.,.,TRBJ2-2,TRBV10-3,CAIHGQPNTGELFF,TGTGCCATCCACGGACAGCCAAACACCGGGGAGCTGTTTTTT